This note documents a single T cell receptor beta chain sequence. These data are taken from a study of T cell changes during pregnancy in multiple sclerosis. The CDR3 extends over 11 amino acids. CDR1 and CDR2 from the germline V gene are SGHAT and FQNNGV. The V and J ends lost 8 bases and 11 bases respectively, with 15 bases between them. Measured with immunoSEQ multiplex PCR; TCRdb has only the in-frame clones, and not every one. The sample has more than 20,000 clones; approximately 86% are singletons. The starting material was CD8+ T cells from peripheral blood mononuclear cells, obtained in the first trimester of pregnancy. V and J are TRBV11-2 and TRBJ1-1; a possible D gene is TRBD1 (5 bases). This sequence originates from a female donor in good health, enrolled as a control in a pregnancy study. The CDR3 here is CASPGSPGAFF. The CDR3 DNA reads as TGTGCCAGCCCAGGGTCACCAGGGGCTTTCTTT.